Following are 15 T cell receptor beta chains from one sample sequenced in a study of blood T cells in healthy people across ages. The authors ran a second PCR of 7 to 11 cycles using a sample-barcoded 5' primer and a J-beta primer mix. TCRdb called the 5' RACE reads again in MiXCR, with one record for every CDR3 protein. This repertoire shows fewer than 700,000 distinct CDR3 sequences, less than 45% found once; its top ten account for around 30%. The material sequenced was blood. All receptors derive from an elderly man in good health.

This clonotype has a count of ten or more. The chain links TRBV4-3 to TRBJ2-3; D is undetermined. Germline CDR1 LGHNA, CDR2 YSLEER. The V and J ends lost 0 bases and 5 bases respectively, with 6 bases between them. There are 13 residues in the CDR3. The CDR3 is CASSQDRRDTQYF. Here the CDR3 DNA reads TGCGCCAGCAGCCAAGATAGGAGAGATACGCAGTATTTT.

The chain carries TRBV6-5 and TRBJ2-7; tentatively, D is TRBD2 (5 bases). Trimming pared 6 bases from V and 3 bases from J, leaving 12 bases between. The CDR3 has 13 residues. The germline V gene encodes CDR1 MNHEY and CDR2 SVGAGI. CDR3 sequence (DNA): TGTGCCAGCAGAGAGGTGGGGAGCTACGAGCAGTACTTC. It codes for CASREVGSYEQYF.

This clonotype was seen ten or more times. The chain employs TRBV12-3 or TRBV12-4 and TRBJ2-5, with D perhaps matching TRBD2 (5 bases). The CDR3 is 16 residues long. Trimming removed 4 bases from V and 2 bases from J, with 17 bases in between. The CDR3 region is CASSSGRTVIQETQYF. As DNA, the CDR3 is TGTGCCAGCAGTTCTGGCAGGACTGTTATACAAGAGACCCAGTACTTC.

This chain uses TRBV2 with TRBJ1-1, with 10 bases lining up with TRBD1. This CDR3 region has 14 residues. Germline loops: CDR1 SNHLY, CDR2 FYNNEI. Losses at the gene ends were 4 bases for V and 5 bases for J; bases not matched to a gene: 4. This CDR3 is CASSAGTGDTEAFF. The DNA of the CDR3 is TGTGCCAGCAGTGCCGGGACAGGGGATACTGAAGCTTTCTTT.

The sample holds a few counts of this clonotype. V is TRBV29-1 and J is TRBJ2-5, with 9 bases aligning to TRBD1. V lost 6 bases to trimming and J lost 5 bases; unmatched junction nucleotides: 13. Germline CDR1 and CDR2: SQVTM and ANQGSEA. This CDR3 has 15 amino acids. The CDR3 region is CSVREPDRGGETQYF. The CDR3 DNA reads as TGCAGCGTAAGAGAGCCGGACAGGGGCGGGGAGACCCAGTACTTC.

This clonotype was seen a few times. V and J are TRBV25-1 and TRBJ2-7; 14 bases line up with TRBD2. The V gene end was trimmed by 6 bases and the J gene end by 5 bases; junction bases not matched to a gene: 6. The CDR3 spans 15 residues. The germline V gene encodes CDR1 MGHDK and CDR2 SYGVNS. The CDR3 DNA follows: TGTGCCAGCAGCCGACGGGGACTAGCGGGGGACGAGCAGTACTTC. Its protein product is CASSRRGLAGDEQYF.

This chain links TRBV11-2 with TRBJ2-1; D gene ambiguous. Germline CDR1 SGHAT, CDR2 FQNNGV. Between the trimmed V and J ends, which lost 4 bases and 13 bases, there was a span of 8 bases. This CDR3 spans 10 amino acids. The CDR3 sequence is CASSSVDQFF. CDR3 nucleotides: TGTGCCAGCAGCTCAGTGGATCAGTTCTTC.

This clonotype was seen repeatedly, ten times or more. The CDR3 loop is CSAWAGSEQFF. CDR3 coding DNA: TGCAGTGCTTGGGCGGGAAGTGAGCAGTTCTTC. This chain uses TRBV20-1 with TRBJ2-1, with D tentatively TRBD2 (6 bases). CDR1 and CDR2 (germline): DFQATT, SNEGSKA (reference sequence). The V gene lost 5 bases and the J gene lost 9 bases, with 11 bases spanning the gap. This CDR3 contains 11 residues.

The V and J genes are TRBV7-6 and TRBJ1-4; D gene unclear. The CDR3 runs to 15 residues. V lost 1 base and J 5 bases, leaving 11 bases between the germline ends. CDR1 is SGHVS, CDR2 FNYEAQ, per germline. The CDR3, as DNA: TGTGCCAGCAGCTTAGGGGAGAAGGAAAATGAAAAACTGTTTTTT. This encodes CASSLGEKENEKLFF.

The sample holds many counts of this clonotype. This chain joins TRBV27 and TRBJ2-7; possibly TRBD1 for D (5 bases). The V end lost 8 bases, the J end lost 6 bases, and 20 bases lay between the germline ends. Germline V lookup: CDR1 MNHEY, CDR2 SMNVEV (reference sequence). The length of the CDR3 is 14 residues. CDR3 DNA sequence: TGTGCCAGCGGGGCCTTCTTGACACCCCTCGAGCAGTACTTC. Translation: CASGAFLTPLEQYF.

The chain carries TRBV5-1 and TRBJ1-6; 11 positions match TRBD1. V lost 4 bases to trimming and J lost 7 bases; unmatched junction nucleotides: 4. The germline V gene encodes CDR1 SGHRS and CDR2 YFSETQ. This CDR3 spans 15 amino acids. The CDR3 DNA reads as TGCGCCAGCAGCCAAGGACAGGGGGCGAATTCACCCCTCCACTTT. Translation gives CASSQGQGANSPLHF.

This clonotype was counted a few times. The chain couples TRBV7-2 to TRBJ1-1; D is ambiguous. This CDR3 is built from 16 residues. V was pared by 7 bases and J by 1 base, with 19 bases between. Germline-derived CDR1 and CDR2 are SGHTA and FQGNSA. CDR3 loop: CASNKNTWRGNTEAFF. The CDR3 DNA sequence: TGTGCCAGCAACAAAAACACTTGGCGGGGGAACACTGAAGCTTTCTTT. Variable domain in full (rest from reference TRBV7-2 and TRBJ1-1): GAGVSQSPSNKVTEKGKDVELRCDPISGHTALYWYRQSLGQGLEFLIYFQGNSAPDKSGLPSDRFSAERTGGSVSTLTIQRTQQEDSAVYLCASNKNTWRGNTEAFFGQGTRLTVV.

This clonotype was counted only a few times. The rearrangement links TRBV20-1 to TRBJ2-5; TRBD2 might be the D (6 bases). Trimming cost V 5 bases and J 4 bases, with 23 bases left between them. The CDR3 has 16 residues. From germline, CDR1 is DFQATT and CDR2 SNEGSKA (reference sequence). CDR3 in DNA: TGCAGTGCTCGGCCGGGAGCAGTCACGATTAGAGAGACCCAGTACTTC. Encoded protein: CSARPGAVTIRETQYF.

This clonotype was seen a handful of times. The chain uses TRBV7-3 and TRBJ2-3, with TRBD1 identical over 8 bases. V dropped 3 bases and J dropped 2; count of bases not matched to a gene: 7. The germline gives CDR1 SGHTA, CDR2 FQGTGA. The CDR3 extends over 16 amino acids. The CDR3 is CASSFTGGINTDTQYF. DNA for the CDR3: TGTGCCAGCAGCTTCACAGGGGGAATTAACACAGATACGCAGTATTTT.

The gene calls are TRBV12-3 or TRBV12-4 and TRBJ1-3; D might be TRBD1 (5 bases). The germline V and J ends were trimmed by 4 bases and 4 bases, with 11 bases remaining between them. This CDR3 contains 14 residues. The chain's CDR3 is CASSSGARGNTIYF. CDR3 sequence (DNA): TGTGCCAGCAGTTCTGGGGCGCGAGGAAACACCATATATTTT.